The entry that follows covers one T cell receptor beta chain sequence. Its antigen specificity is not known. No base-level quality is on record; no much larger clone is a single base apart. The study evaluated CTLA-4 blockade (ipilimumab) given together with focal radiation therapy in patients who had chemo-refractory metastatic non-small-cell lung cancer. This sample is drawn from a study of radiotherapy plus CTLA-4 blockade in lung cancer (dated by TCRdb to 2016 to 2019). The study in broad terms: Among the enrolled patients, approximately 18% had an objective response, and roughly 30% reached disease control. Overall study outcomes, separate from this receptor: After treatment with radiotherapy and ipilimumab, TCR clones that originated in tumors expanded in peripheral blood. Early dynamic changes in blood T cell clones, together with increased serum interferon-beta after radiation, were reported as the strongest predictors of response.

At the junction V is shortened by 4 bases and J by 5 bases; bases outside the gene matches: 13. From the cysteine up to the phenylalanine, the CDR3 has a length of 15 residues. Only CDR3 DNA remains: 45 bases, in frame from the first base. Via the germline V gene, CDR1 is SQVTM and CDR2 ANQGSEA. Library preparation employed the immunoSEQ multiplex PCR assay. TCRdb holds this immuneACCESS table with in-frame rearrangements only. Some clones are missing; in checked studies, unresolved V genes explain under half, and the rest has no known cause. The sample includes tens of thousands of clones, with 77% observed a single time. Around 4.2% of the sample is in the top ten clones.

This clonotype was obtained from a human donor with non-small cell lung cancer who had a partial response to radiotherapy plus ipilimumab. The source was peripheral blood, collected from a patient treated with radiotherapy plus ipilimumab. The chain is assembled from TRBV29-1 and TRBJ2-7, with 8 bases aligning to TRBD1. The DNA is TGCAGCGTTGTGCCGACAGGGGCTGGCTTCCACGAGCAGTACTTC. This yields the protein CSVVPTGAGFHEQYF.